The 20 T cell receptor beta chains reported below all come from one sample, sequenced in a study of cytomegalovirus exposure and HLA in healthy donors. PCR was performed using 60 Vbeta and 13 Jbeta primers. Sequenced by immunoSEQ multiplex PCR; TCRdb stores in-frame clones only, minus some. The sample carries about 120,000 clones, 63% recorded once. The material sequenced was PBMCs. Every receptor here comes from a man aged 35 to 55 in good health and CMV-seropositive.

This clone appeared a few times. The J gene is TRBJ2-2, the V gene TRBV10-1, with D unresolved. The V end lost 2 bases, the J end lost 1 base, and 5 bases lay between the germline ends. Per germline, CDR1 WNHNN and CDR2 SYGVQD (reference sequence). This CDR3 region has 14 residues. This CDR3 reads CASSEAGNTGELFF. For the CDR3, the DNA is TGCGCCAGCAGTGAGGCAGGGAACACCGGGGAGCTGTTTTTT.

The chain links TRBV15 to TRBJ2-5; D is ambiguous. V dropped 3 bases and J dropped 3 bases, with 11 bases sitting between them. The CDR3 loop spans 14 amino acids. Germline CDR1 and CDR2: LNHNV and YYDKDF (reference sequence). CDR3 in amino acids: CATSSGPREETQYF. CDR3 DNA sequence: TGTGCCACCAGCAGCGGCCCTCGGGAAGAGACCCAGTACTTC.

The chain combines TRBV7-9 with TRBJ2-2, with 9 bases aligning to TRBD1. Germline values: CDR1 SEHNR, CDR2 FQNEAQ (reference sequence). Trimming at V came to 5 bases and at J to 6 bases, leaving 10 bases not matched to a gene. The CDR3 contains 16 residues. CDR3 coding DNA: TGTGCCAGCAGCATGATTTTTACAGGGGGCGCCGGGGAGCTGTTTTTT. Its translation: CASSMIFTGGAGELFF.

The chain carries TRBV2 and TRBJ1-6; maybe TRBD1 (5 bases). The V end was cut by 8 bases, the J end by 6 bases, with 14 bases between. Germline lookup yields CDR1 SNHLY and CDR2 FYNNEI. CDR3 length: 14 residues. The CDR3, as DNA: TGTGCCAGCGCTTGGACGGGGGGTAATTCACCCCTCCACTTT. Protein: CASAWTGGNSPLHF.

The rearrangement uses TRBV9 and TRBJ1-5; 10 bases match TRBD1. V dropped 0 bases and J dropped 5; count of bases not matched to a gene: 8. The germline V gene encodes CDR1 SGDLS and CDR2 YYNGEE. The CDR3 runs to 17 residues. CDR3 residues: CASSVVGGQGEHQPQHF. CDR3 DNA sequence: TGTGCCAGCAGCGTAGTAGGCGGACAGGGGGAACATCAGCCCCAGCATTTT.

The sample holds a few counts of this clone. V is TRBV2 and J is TRBJ1-1, with TRBD1 as a possible D gene (6 bases). The CDR3 length is 15 residues. Trimming took 5 bases from V and 0 from J, leaving 13 bases between them. Germline CDR1 and CDR2: SNHLY and FYNNEI. CDR3 amino acids: CASSYTQGMNTEAFF. The CDR3 DNA is TGTGCCAGCAGTTACACCCAGGGGATGAACACTGAAGCTTTCTTT.

The chain has TRBV28 and TRBJ1-3; tentatively, D is TRBD1 (6 bases). The CDR3 is 16 amino acids. With 7 bases removed from V and 2 bases from J, the gap between germline ends came to 18 bases. Germline assignment: CDR1 MDHEN and CDR2 SYDVKM. The CDR3 region is CASIRPGATTGNTIYF. In nucleotides, the CDR3 is TGTGCCAGCATCCGTCCAGGGGCGACGACTGGAAACACCATATATTTT.

J is TRBJ1-4 and V is TRBV28, with TRBD1 matching 9 bases. There are 15 residues in the CDR3. Germline assignment: CDR1 MDHEN and CDR2 SYDVKM. The ends lost 7 bases at V and 4 bases at J; junction bases unmatched: 7. CDR3 residues: CASITGGQGNEKLFF. The CDR3 nucleotides read TGTGCCAGCATCACGGGGGGACAGGGTAATGAAAAACTGTTTTTT. The full variable domain, in which reference TRBV28 and TRBJ1-4 provide the parts outside the CDR3, is DVKVTQSSRYLVKRTGEKVFLECVQDMDHENMFWYRQDPGLGLRLIYFSYDVKMKEKGDIPEGYSVSREKKERFSLILESASTNQTSMYLCASITGGQGNEKLFFGSGTQLSVL.

The CDR3 DNA sequence: TGTGCCAGTAGTATCCAGGGAGGAGGCAATCAGCCCCAGCATTTT. Translating it yields CASSIQGGGNQPQHF. The chain links TRBV19 to TRBJ1-5, with D maybe TRBD1 (5 bases). The CDR3 runs to 15 residues. CDR1 and CDR2 from the germline V gene are LNHDA and SQIVND (reference sequence). V lost 3 bases, J lost 2 bases, and 11 bases lay in between.

This chain uses TRBV7-2 with TRBJ2-7, with TRBD1 as a possible D gene (6 bases). The CDR3 contains 12 residues. Germline CDR1 reads SGHTA; CDR2 reads FQGNSA. V gave up 5 bases and J gave up 4 bases, with 9 bases separating them. The CDR3 bases are TGTGCCAGCAGCGGGGACACATACGAGCAGTACTTC. Translating it yields CASSGDTYEQYF.

This chain joins TRBV7-8 and TRBJ1-4, with unresolved D. In germline, CDR1 is SGHVS, CDR2 FQNEAQ. The CDR3 is 13 residues long. The V and J ends lost 5 bases and 7 bases respectively, with 11 bases between them. CDR3: CASSPPGFEKLFF. The CDR3 nucleotides are TGTGCCAGCAGCCCACCAGGTTTTGAAAAACTGTTTTTT.

V usage is TRBV5-4 and J usage is TRBJ1-1; no reliable D call. The CDR3 has 15 residues. The germline gives CDR1 SGHNT, CDR2 YYREEE (reference sequence). Trimming pared 0 bases from V and 0 bases from J, leaving 9 bases between. The CDR3 sequence is CASSLASSMNTEAFF. As DNA, the CDR3 is TGTGCCAGCAGCTTGGCATCAAGCATGAACACTGAAGCTTTCTTT.

Turning to this clone: At the DNA level, this CDR3 is encoded by other sequences in the same sample as well. The chain uses TRBV18 and TRBJ1-5; possibly TRBD1 for D (5 bases). V was clipped by 2 bases and J by 5 bases, with 22 bases between them. The CDR3 contains 18 residues. The germline V gene encodes CDR1 KGHSH and CDR2 LQKENI. The CDR3 loop reads CASSPGGTLVATDQPQHF. CDR3 nucleotide sequence: TGTGCCAGCTCACCAGGAGGGACTCTTGTAGCTACCGATCAGCCCCAGCATTTT.

The genes are TRBV11-3 and TRBJ2-2; D is ambiguous. Trimming cost V 6 bases and J 0 bases, with 17 bases left between them. This CDR3 region has 17 residues. Germline V lookup: CDR1 SGHNT, CDR2 YENEEA. The CDR3 DNA sequence: TGTGCCAGCAGATTGACCGGGTCGCCGCCGAACACCGGGGAGCTGTTTTTT. Its protein is CASRLTGSPPNTGELFF.

V gene TRBV28 combines with J gene TRBJ1-2; D not certain. The CDR3 runs 12 residues. Trimming stripped 6 bases from V and 4 bases from J, with 9 bases between. CDR1 MDHEN and CDR2 SYDVKM come from the germline V gene. This chain's CDR3 is CASSRSVYGYTF. In DNA form, the CDR3 reads TGTGCCAGCAGCCGGTCCGTCTATGGCTACACCTTC.

The chain couples TRBV7-3 to TRBJ1-1; D gene unclear. Looked up from germline, CDR1 is SGHTA and CDR2 is FQGTGA. This CDR3 spans 13 amino acids. V was trimmed by 5 bases and J by 0 bases, leaving 7 bases between them. CDR3 nucleotide sequence: TGTGCCAGCAGCCCCACGGTGAACACTGAAGCTTTCTTT. It codes for CASSPTVNTEAFF.

The chain couples TRBV7-2 to TRBJ1-1, with D hard to call. Trimming left V 5 bases short and J 1 base short, with 8 bases between. This CDR3 comprises 13 residues. The germline V gene has CDR1 SGHTA and CDR2 FQGNSA. In DNA form, the CDR3 reads TGTGCCAGCAGCGAACAGAAGAACACTGAAGCTTTCTTT. The encoded protein is CASSEQKNTEAFF.

V usage is TRBV28 and J usage is TRBJ1-4; D is unclear. In germline, CDR1 is MDHEN, CDR2 SYDVKM. The V end was cut by 8 bases, the J end by 1 base, with 8 bases between. CDR3 length: 13 residues. CDR3 DNA sequence: TGTGCCAGCCTCGGAGTAACTAATGAAAAACTGTTTTTT. It translates to CASLGVTNEKLFF.

This rearrangement joins TRBV10-3 to TRBJ2-5; weak D call: TRBD1 (5 bases). The J call could be wrong; TRBJ2-7 is a better fit for the DNA end. This CDR3 contains 13 residues. The germline V gene encodes CDR1 ENHRY and CDR2 SYGVKD. The CDR3 coding sequence is TGTGCCATCAAGGGGCACTCGTCTGGCGAGCAGTACTTC. This sequence encodes CAIKGHSSGEQYF.

The rearrangement uses TRBV7-3 and TRBJ1-6; D perhaps matches TRBD1 (6 bases). Trimming left V 1 base short and J 7 bases short, with 17 bases between. Germline-derived CDR1 and CDR2 are SGHTA and FQGTGA. There are 17 residues in the CDR3. The CDR3 region has the DNA TGTGCCAGCAGCTTAAGGGGGGGGCCTAGGGAGAATTCACCCCTCCACTTT. Its protein product is CASSLRGGPRENSPLHF.